This T cell receptor beta chain was retrieved from a study of shared clonotypes between healthy human individuals. General study findings and limits: Sequencing depth was expected to influence donor clonotype sharing. Naive CD4 clonotypes were shared across several donors at about 5%. What naive subsets generally showed was a larger estimated richness than memory subsets showed.

V lost 4 bases to trimming and J lost 0 bases; unmatched junction nucleotides: 12. The CDR3 extends over 20 amino acids. Negatively enriched CD4+ T cells were divided by CD45RA into naive and memory. Produced via immunoSEQ multiplex PCR; TCRdb's table is partial and in-frame only. In the table there are about 1.1 million clones, approximately 77% of which are singletons. The sample holds a few counts of this clone. Its target is unknown. The chain employs TRBV23-1 and TRBJ2-1; 13 bases match TRBD2. TRBV23-1 is flagged as an ORF with uncertain function. The receptor's source is a man younger than 30 in good health. Some clones in this sample may be carry-over from other donors' samples. The sequenced sample consisted of memory CD4+ T cells from PBMCs. Subset reported: CD45RA-negative fraction. The CDR3 reads CASSPPGLAGNSTSYNEQFF. For the CDR3, the DNA is TGCGCCAGCAGTCCCCCGGGACTAGCGGGAAACTCTACCTCCTACAATGAGCAGTTCTTC.